Each of the 24 T cell receptor beta chains below was sequenced from the same sample in a study of beta chain features in type 1 diabetes. Study observations and caveats: Shorter TCRB CDR3s, moderately but significantly so, were found in Type 1 diabetes patients in all four CD4+ subsets.

Expressed TCRB transcripts were sequenced, since all the RNA that had been isolated was reverse transcribed. Using immunoSEQ multiplex PCR, the repertoire was profiled, and TCRdb retains in-frame clones only, with some absent. This table has 300,000 or so clones, approximately 9.9% appearing once. The antigens for these receptors are not known. Sample: central memory CD4+ T cells from blood. All receptors come from a man aged 25-45 years with type 1 diabetes.

V is TRBV30 and J is TRBJ1-2; D is unclear. The CDR3 length is 15 residues. Per the germline V gene, CDR1 is GTSNPN and CDR2 is SVGIG (reference sequence). V was shortened by 1 base and J by 9 bases, with 21 bases between the two germline ends. CDR3: CAWSAPLRRSESYTF. CDR3 sequence (DNA): TGTGCCTGGAGTGCCCCCCTGAGGAGGTCCGAAAGCTACACCTTC.

This chain joins TRBV28 and TRBJ2-7; 13 nucleotides align to TRBD2. This CDR3 comprises 17 residues. The junction had 6 bases not matched to a gene; V was cut back by 4 bases and J by 0 bases. CDR1 MDHEN and CDR2 SYDVKM come from the germline V gene. CDR3 nucleotides: TGTGCCAGCAGTTCCATCGGACTAGCGGGGGACTCCTACGAGCAGTACTTC. Its protein is CASSSIGLAGDSYEQYF. The full variable domain, completed using reference TRBV28 and TRBJ2-7, is DVKVTQSSRYLVKRTGEKVFLECVQDMDHENMFWYRQDPGLGLRLIYFSYDVKMKEKGDIPEGYSVSREKKERFSLILESASTNQTSMYLCASSSIGLAGDSYEQYFGPGTRLTVT.

This chain links TRBV30 with TRBJ2-7, with D perhaps matching TRBD1 (6 bases). The germline V gene encodes CDR1 GTSNPN and CDR2 SVGIG (reference sequence). The V gene lost 5 bases and the J gene lost 4 bases, with 15 bases spanning the gap. The CDR3 is made up of 13 amino acids. The CDR3 protein is CAWRTEWEYEQYF. CDR3 in DNA: TGTGCCTGGCGGACAGAATGGGAGTACGAGCAGTACTTC.

The chain is built from TRBV30 and TRBJ1-1; possibly TRBD1 for D (5 bases). CDR3 length: 14 amino acids. Germline loops: CDR1 GTSNPN, CDR2 SVGIG (reference sequence). The V end lost 0 bases, the J end lost 5 bases, and 13 bases lay between the germline ends. CDR3: CAWSVTGLGTEAFF. The CDR3 DNA sequence: TGTGCCTGGAGTGTAACAGGCCTGGGGACTGAAGCTTTCTTT.

The chain joins TRBV23-1 to TRBJ1-5, with D possibly TRBD1 on 5 matching bases. TRBV23-1 is known as an ORF, though its function is uncertain. V dropped 8 bases and J dropped 4 bases, with 15 bases sitting between them. The CDR3 extends over 14 amino acids. The DNA for the CDR3 is TGCGCCAGCGGCAAACGACGGGGGAATCAGCCCCAGCATTTT. Encoded protein: CASGKRRGNQPQHF.

The chain links TRBV2 to TRBJ2-6; possible D gene TRBD1, 5 bases. CDR3 length: 16 amino acids. Per germline, CDR1 SNHLY and CDR2 FYNNEI. Between the trimmed V and J ends, which lost 9 bases and 3 bases, there was a span of 18 bases. The CDR3 region is CASSAPRESGANVLTF. The CDR3 region has the DNA TGTGCCAGTTCGGCCCCCAGGGAAAGTGGGGCCAACGTCCTGACTTTC.

This clone was detected a few times. The J gene is TRBJ1-2, the V gene TRBV14; tentatively, D is TRBD1 (6 bases). V gave up 1 base and J gave up 8 bases, with 11 bases separating them. The germline V gene encodes CDR1 SGHDN and CDR2 FVKESK. The CDR3 contains 13 residues. Here the CDR3 reads CASSQVFQGGYTF. The CDR3, as DNA: TGTGCCAGCAGCCAAGTATTCCAGGGGGGCTACACCTTC. The full variable domain, in which reference TRBV14 and TRBJ1-2 provide the parts outside the CDR3, is EAGVTQFPSHSVIEKGQTVTLRCDPISGHDNLYWYRRVMGKEIKFLLHFVKESKQDESGMPNNRFLAERTGGTYSTLKVQPAELEDSGVYFCASSQVFQGGYTFGSGTRLTVV.

This chain uses TRBV6-5 with TRBJ1-1; 7 bases are a match to TRBD1. Germline V gene lookup returns CDR1 MNHEY and CDR2 SVGAGI. With 4 bases clipped from V and 10 bases from J, the junction kept 6 bases outside the gene matches. The CDR3 is made up of 12 amino acids. DNA of the CDR3: TGTGCCAGCAGTTTACAACAGGGGCCAGCTTTCTTT. This gives the protein CASSLQQGPAFF.

This clone was seen a few times. This chain connects TRBV25-1 to TRBJ1-4, with a weak D call TRBD1 (5 bases). Germline V lookup: CDR1 MGHDK, CDR2 SYGVNS. This CDR3 has 14 residues. Trimming pared 2 bases from V and 8 bases from J, leaving 12 bases between. The CDR3 DNA sequence: TGTGCCAGCAGTGAAAGAGGGGAAGGGGAAAAACTGTTTTTT. As protein: CASSERGEGEKLFF.

This clone was detected only a few times. V and J are TRBV4-1 and TRBJ2-5; D not resolved. The germline CDR1 and CDR2 sequences are MGHRA and YSYEKL. The CDR3 is 17 residues long. Trimming removed 0 bases from V and 0 bases from J, with 14 bases in between. This CDR3 reads CASSQEFSVGHQETQYF. DNA for the CDR3: TGCGCCAGCAGCCAAGAGTTTAGTGTCGGGCACCAAGAGACCCAGTACTTC.

V is TRBV29-1 and J is TRBJ1-2; no reliable D call. The CDR3 extends over 11 amino acids. The V and J ends lost 6 bases and 6 bases respectively, with 11 bases between them. Germline CDR1 and CDR2: SQVTM and ANQGSEA. The CDR3 DNA sequence: TGCAGCGTCGAGAGAGACCATGGCTACACCTTC. It specifies CSVERDHGYTF.

This clone was observed once. The rearrangement joins TRBV7-2 to TRBJ1-6, with a weak D call TRBD1 (5 bases). CDR3 length: 13 residues. V gave up 5 bases and J gave up 12 bases, with 14 bases separating them. Germline values: CDR1 SGHTA, CDR2 FQGNSA. CDR3 in amino acids: CASSEGMGLPLHF. The CDR3 coding sequence is TGTGCCAGCAGCGAAGGCATGGGGCTACCCCTCCACTTT.

This clone was seen only a few times. The gene calls are TRBV18 and TRBJ2-1, with D perhaps being TRBD1 or TRBD2 (5 bases each). Trimming removed 3 bases at V and 5 bases at J, with 11 bases between. Germline V gene sequence: CDR1 KGHSH, CDR2 LQKENI. This CDR3 is built from 14 residues. The CDR3 spells CASSPGALNNEQFF. The CDR3 DNA reads as TGTGCCAGCTCACCCGGGGCGCTAAACAATGAGCAGTTCTTC.

This chain connects TRBV9 to TRBJ2-3, with D tentatively TRBD2 (6 bases). CDR1 SGDLS and CDR2 YYNGEE come from the germline V gene. The length of the CDR3 is 19 residues. The V end was cut by 3 bases, the J end by 0 bases, with 23 bases between. The CDR3 bases are TGTGCCAGCAGCGCTAGAGGCGGGACTGAGAGACCTAGCACAGATACGCAGTATTTT. Translating it yields CASSARGGTERPSTDTQYF.

The J gene is TRBJ1-2, the V gene TRBV4-3; D call uncertain. Germline assignment: CDR1 LGHNA and CDR2 YSLEER. The CDR3 spans 15 residues. V was clipped by 4 bases and J by 3 bases, with 15 bases between them. CDR3 region: CASSREAGSHYGYTF. The CDR3 DNA follows: TGCGCCAGCAGCCGTGAAGCTGGGAGCCACTATGGCTACACCTTC.

The sample holds a few counts of this clone. The chain uses TRBV5-1 and TRBJ2-3; D unresolved. CDR3 length equals 15 residues. Trimming shortened V by 6 bases and J by 2 bases, and 16 bases separated the two germline ends. The germline V gene has CDR1 SGHRS and CDR2 YFSETQ. This chain's CDR3 is CASTADPKHTDTQYF. The CDR3 DNA reads as TGCGCCAGCACGGCCGACCCGAAGCACACAGATACGCAGTATTTT.

The chain links TRBV5-6 to TRBJ1-2; D not resolved. The CDR3 covers 14 residues. V lost 0 bases and J 7 bases, leaving 13 bases between the germline ends. Germline assignment: CDR1 SGHDT and CDR2 YYEEEE. CDR3: CASSLEMGGGGYTF. For the CDR3, the DNA is TGTGCCAGCAGCTTGGAGATGGGAGGAGGTGGCTACACCTTC.

The rearrangement uses TRBV5-8 and TRBJ2-1, with 7 nucleotides matching TRBD1. Germline CDR1 and CDR2: SGHTS and YDEGEE. J was trimmed by 4 bases and V by 2 bases; bases with no gene match: 6. The CDR3 runs to 15 residues. As DNA, the CDR3 is TGTGCCAGCAGCTTAGGGACAGCAGAGTACAATGAGCAGTTCTTC. It is translated as CASSLGTAEYNEQFF. Together with reference TRBV5-8 and TRBJ2-1, the CDR3 gives the full variable domain: EAGVTQSPTHLIKTRGQQATLRCSPISGHTSVYWYQQALGLGLQFLLWYDEGEERNRGNFPPRFSGRQFPNYSSELNVNALELEDSALYLCASSLGTAEYNEQFFGPGTRLTVL.

The rearrangement links TRBV6-5 to TRBJ1-6; D gene uncertain. Germline V gives CDR1 MNHEY, CDR2 SVGAGI. With 7 bases removed from V and 6 bases from J, the gap between germline ends came to 13 bases. CDR3 length: 14 residues. The CDR3 sequence: CASMPGGFNSPLHF. The CDR3 DNA is TGTGCCAGCATGCCGGGAGGGTTTAATTCACCCCTCCACTTT.

There are a few counts of this clone. The rearrangement joins TRBV29-1 to TRBJ1-2; no firm D call. This CDR3 spans 12 amino acids. V was pared by 0 bases and J by 8 bases, with 10 bases between. In germline, CDR1 is SQVTM, CDR2 ANQGSEA. CDR3 loop: CSVEDNRVGYTF. The CDR3 bases are TGCAGCGTTGAAGATAATCGGGTAGGCTACACCTTC.

With respect to this clone: The junction shows a germline mismatch at one end, possibly a read error. This sequence joins TRBV2 and TRBJ2-5; D uncertain. This CDR3 is built from 13 residues. CDR1 SNHLY and CDR2 FYNNEI come from the germline V gene. CDR3 region: CASSEGSRETQYF. The CDR3 nucleotides read TGTGCCAGCAGCGAAGGCAGCCGAGAGACCCAGTACTTC.

The CDR3 here is CSVGDFGNTIYF. DNA of the CDR3: TGCAGCGTTGGAGATTTTGGAAACACCATATATTTT. The chain is built from TRBV29-1 and TRBJ1-3; no clear D gene. Germline V gives CDR1 SQVTM, CDR2 ANQGSEA. This CDR3 region has 12 residues. With 4 bases removed from V and 3 bases from J, the gap between germline ends came to 7 bases.

This clone showed up just a few times. V and J are TRBV29-1 and TRBJ2-5; 8 bases map to TRBD2. From germline, CDR1 is SQVTM and CDR2 ANQGSEA. V lost 3 bases and J lost 4; bases outside the gene matches: 13. The CDR3 spans 16 residues. The CDR3 DNA reads as TGCAGCGTTGACCCCTATGTCGGGGGGGCCCGAGAGACCCAGTACTTC. Protein: CSVDPYVGGARETQYF.

This clone was seen more than once but under ten times. V and J are TRBV5-1 and TRBJ2-3; 10 bases are shared with TRBD2. Germline lookup yields CDR1 SGHRS and CDR2 YFSETQ. V trimming: 6 bases; J trimming: 1 base; junction bases outside the gene matches: 2. The CDR3 is made up of 14 amino acids. CDR3 protein: CASKGLAGTDTQYF. The CDR3, as DNA: TGCGCCAGCAAAGGACTAGCGGGCACAGATACGCAGTATTTT.